These T cell receptor beta chains were read from a single sample in a study of technical replicates of blood from a few donors. Only in-frame clones appear in the TCRdb table, and some are missing; sequencing was by immunoSEQ multiplex PCR. The sample comprises 70,000 to 95,000 clones, approximately 96% of which are singletons, and under 0.35% rests with the top ten. Sequenced input: T cells isolated from PBMCs. These receptors were obtained from a human donor in good health. The CDR3 runs from the conserved cysteine through the conserved F or W. D genes are given only for firm matches. Where a row states a size, it is once, few, many or the class of an expanded clone; other rows omit it.

TRBV27	TRBD1	-	TRBJ2-7	CASSLRGPFEQYF	TGTGCCAGCAGTTTAAGGGGGCCATTCGAGCAGTACTTC
TRBV29-1	TRBD2	once	TRBJ2-5	CSVAGLAGAETQYF	TGCAGCGTTGCGGGACTAGCGGGAGCAGAGACCCAGTACTTC
TRBV4-3	TRBD2	-	TRBJ2-1	CASSQLRASGSYNEQFF	TGCGCCAGCAGCCAACTTAGGGCTAGCGGGTCCTACAATGAGCAGTTCTTC
TRBV27	TRBD1	-	TRBJ1-1	CASSSTGGDTEAFF	TGTGCCAGCAGTTCCACAGGGGGGGACACTGAAGCTTTCTTT
TRBV2	-	-	TRBJ2-6	CASSSGTAGSGANVLTF	TGTGCCAGCAGCTCCGGGACAGCGGGTTCGGGGGCCAACGTCCTGACTTTC
TRBV14	TRBD1	-	TRBJ1-1	CASSQVVTGPTEAFF	TGTGCCAGCAGCCAAGTCGTGACAGGGCCTACTGAAGCTTTCTTT
TRBV4-3	-	-	TRBJ1-2	CASSQDSGYTF	TGCGCCAGCAGCCAAGATAGCGGCTACACCTTC
TRBV27	-	-	TRBJ1-2	CASRRGTYGYTF	TGTGCCAGCAGAAGGGGGACCTATGGCTACACCTTC
TRBV28	TRBD1	-	TRBJ2-3	CASSLGQGGDTQYF	TGTGCCAGCAGTTTGGGACAGGGGGGAGATACGCAGTATTTT
TRBV25-1	-	-	TRBJ1-2	CASSDRDSRGYTF	TGTGCCAGCAGTGACCGGGATTCTCGGGGCTACACCTTC
TRBV4-3	TRBD1	-	TRBJ2-3	CASSRQGADTQYF	TGCGCCAGCAGCCGGCAGGGGGCAGATACGCAGTATTTT
TRBV6-4	TRBD2	once	TRBJ2-1	CASSNLAGDYNEPFF	TGTGCCAGCAGTAATCTAGCGGGGGACTACAATGAGCCGTTCTTC
TRBV19	TRBD2	-	TRBJ2-1	CASRRAGGNHEQFF	TGTGCCAGTAGGAGGGCGGGAGGTAATCATGAGCAGTTCTTC
TRBV9	TRBD2	-	TRBJ2-3	CASSVSGRGSDTQYF	TGTGCCAGCAGCGTATCAGGGAGGGGATCAGATACGCAGTATTTT
TRBV7-8	-	-	TRBJ2-7	CASSQTSGQSSYEQYF	TGTGCCAGCAGCCAAACCTCCGGACAGTCCTCCTACGAGCAGTACTTC
TRBV5-6	-	-	TRBJ1-1	CASSPLSGTTPYTEAFF	TGTGCCAGCAGCCCTCTCTCCGGGACAACACCTTACACTGAAGCTTTCTTT
TRBV6-6	-	-	TRBJ2-1	CASSYSGGYNEQFF	TGTGCCAGCAGTTACTCGGGGGGCTACAATGAGCAGTTCTTC
TRBV5-1	-	once	TRBJ2-1	CASSSLALYLGNEQFF	TGCGCCAGCAGCTCCTTAGCGCTCTACCTCGGGAATGAGCAGTTCTTC
TRBV27	TRBD2	-	TRBJ2-1	CASSPQLALEGNEQFF	TGTGCCAGCAGTCCCCAACTAGCGTTAGAGGGGAATGAGCAGTTCTTC
TRBV5-6	TRBD1	once	TRBJ1-2	CASSLGDSPYGYTF	TGTGCCAGCAGCTTGGGGGACAGCCCCTATGGCTACACCTTC
TRBV9	-	-	TRBJ2-2	CASSVGGLLGHRELFF	TGTGCCAGCAGCGTAGGTGGACTCTTGGGCCATCGGGAGCTGTTTTTT
TRBV6-5	TRBD2	-	TRBJ2-1	CASSSIAGEGLNEQFF	TGTGCCAGCAGTTCCATAGCGGGAGAAGGTTTGAATGAGCAGTTCTTC
TRBV4-1	TRBD2	-	TRBJ2-3	CASSQAIVLAGAPGIADTQYF	TGCGCCAGCAGCCAAGCTATAGTGCTAGCGGGAGCCCCTGGGATTGCAGATACGCAGTATTTT
TRBV14	-	-	TRBJ1-1	CASSRYASGNTEAFF	TGTGCCAGCAGCCGTTACGCGTCGGGGAACACTGAAGCTTTCTTT
TRBV7-8	TRBD1	once	TRBJ1-1	CASSFLQGPEAFF	TGTGCCAGCAGCTTCTTACAGGGGCCTGAAGCTTTCTTT
TRBV6-1	-	-	TRBJ2-7	CASSEAGHPYEQYF	TGTGCCAGCAGTGAAGCTGGGCATCCCTACGAGCAGTACTTC
TRBV5-1	-	-	TRBJ1-1	CASRLTGNTEAFF	TGCGCCAGCAGACTGACAGGGAACACTGAAGCTTTCTTT
TRBV9	TRBD2	-	TRBJ2-1	CASSAYGLARYNEQFF	TGTGCCAGCAGCGCATATGGACTAGCCAGATACAATGAGCAGTTCTTC
TRBV5-6	TRBD1	-	TRBJ2-7	CASSAGQGIYEQYF	TGTGCCAGCAGCGCGGGACAGGGTATTTACGAGCAGTACTTC
TRBV19	-	-	TRBJ1-1	CASTPGRARFINTEAFF	TGTGCCAGTACCCCAGGGAGGGCTCGGTTTATTAACACTGAAGCTTTCTTT
TRBV5-8	-	-	TRBJ2-7	CASSLAGTLKNF	TGTGCCAGCAGCTTGGCTGGCACATTAAAGAACTTC
TRBV6-6	TRBD2	-	TRBJ2-7	CASSYFGTSGSHEQYF	TGTGCCAGCAGTTACTTTGGGACTAGCGGGAGCCACGAGCAGTACTTC
TRBV10-3	-	once	TRBJ1-1	CAISDRGWNTEAFF	TGTGCCATCAGTGACCGCGGATGGAACACTGAAGCTTTCTTT
TRBV14	-	-	TRBJ2-1	CASSQELTNEQFF	TGTGCCAGCAGCCAAGAACTAACCAATGAGCAGTTCTTC
TRBV19	-	-	TRBJ2-1	CASRERNEQFF	TGTGCCAGTAGAGAGAGGAATGAGCAGTTCTTC
TRBV9	-	-	TRBJ2-5	CASSVGGSQETQYF	TGTGCCAGCAGCGTAGGGGGCTCCCAGGAGACCCAGTACTTC
TRBV30	-	-	TRBJ1-2	CAWSVSPGNYGYTF	TGTGCCTGGAGTGTTAGTCCTGGTAACTATGGCTACACCTTC
TRBV7-9	-	-	TRBJ2-6	CASSLYARETGTGANVLTF	TGTGCCAGCAGCTTATATGCCCGGGAGACAGGGACTGGGGCCAACGTCCTGACTTTC
TRBV5-4	-	-	TRBJ2-7	CASSSTISSYEQYF	TGTGCCAGCAGCTCGACAATAAGCTCCTACGAGCAGTACTTC
TRBV30	-	-	TRBJ1-4	CAWNLQGEGELFF	TGTGCCTGGAACCTCCAAGGGGAGGGTGAACTGTTTTTT
TRBV7-9	-	-	TRBJ2-7	CASSLTSGLYEQYF	TGTGCCAGCAGCTTAACGTCAGGGCTCTACGAGCAGTACTTC
TRBV30	TRBD1	-	TRBJ2-3	CAWGQDSNTQYF	TGTGCCTGGGGACAGGACTCTAATACGCAGTATTTT